In this sample, the clone carrying this T cell receptor (beta chain) turned up a few times. Its antigen is as yet unknown. The data were obtained in a study of cytomegalovirus exposure and HLA in healthy donors. Findings and limits, study-wide: Accurate predictions that matched the HLA-A and HLA-B alleles of most subjects were reportedly made from TCR beta sequences. A later analysis appeared to link common viral pathogens to several of the most significant clusters. Roughly uniform sequencing depth across donors was assumed, possibly incorrectly.

Germline CDR1 reads SGHTA; CDR2 reads FQGTGA. V lost 1 base, J lost 7 bases, and 4 bases lay in between. CDR3 size: 11 residues. The PCR had 60 Vbeta and 13 Jbeta primers. Here immunoSEQ multiplex PCR was the method, and the copy in TCRdb shows in-frame clones only, minus some. Of 90,000 to 100,000 clones listed, roughly 63% are singletons. The TCR originated in a man aged 50 to 59 in good health and CMV-seronegative. The chain carries TRBV7-3 and TRBJ2-5; D is uncertain. Source material: PBMCs. The CDR3 region is CASSLIGTQYF. The CDR3 bases are TGTGCCAGCAGCTTAATCGGGACCCAGTACTTC. Complete variable domain (other parts from reference TRBV7-3 and TRBJ2-5): GAGVSQTPSNKVTEKGKYVELRCDPISGHTALYWYRQSLGQGPEFLIYFQGTGAADDSGLPNDRFFAVRPEGSVSTLKIQRTERGDSAVYLCASSLIGTQYFGPGTRLLVL.